What follows are 2 T cell receptor beta chains derived from one specimen sequenced in a study of cytomegalovirus exposure and HLA in healthy donors. The PCR had 60 Vbeta and 13 Jbeta primers. Sequencing used immunoSEQ multiplex PCR; TCRdb keeps in-frame clones, though not all of them. The sample consists of roughly 180,000 clones, around 76% of them appearing once. What was sequenced was PBMCs. The receptors shown here come from a man in his forties or fifties in good health and CMV-seronegative.

The V and J genes are TRBV2 and TRBJ2-5, with 9 nucleotides matching TRBD2. CDR1 is SNHLY and CDR2 is FYNNEI in the germline V gene. Trimming cost V 1 base and J 6 bases; bases outside gene matches: 9. The CDR3 is made up of 16 amino acids. The chain's CDR3 is CASSEGGGAGGQTQYF. The CDR3 DNA reads TGTGCCAGCAGTGAAGGGGGAGGAGCGGGGGGTCAGACCCAGTACTTC.

The chain has TRBV7-6 and TRBJ2-3; 7 positions agree with TRBD1. This CDR3 spans 13 amino acids. Unmatched junction bases numbered 5, after V lost 5 bases and J lost 6 bases. Germline-derived CDR1 and CDR2 are SGHVS and FNYEAQ. CDR3 loop: CASSVQQGDTQYF. Written as DNA, the CDR3 is TGTGCCAGCAGCGTACAACAGGGGGATACGCAGTATTTT. Full variable domain (rest looked up from reference TRBV7-6 and TRBJ2-3): GAGVSQSPRYKVTKRGQDVALRCDPISGHVSLYWYRQALGQGPEFLTYFNYEAQQDKSGLPNDRFSAERPEGSISTLTIQRTEQRDSAMYRCASSVQQGDTQYFGPGTRLTVL.